This T cell receptor (beta chain) was documented in a study of CD8+ T cells in alopecia areata (dated by TCRdb to the late 2010s). Study-level background: Treated patients were enrolled in an open-label pilot trial of oral tofacitinib at 5 to 10 mg twice daily for moderate-to-severe alopecia areata. In treated patients, disease severity was measured using the SALT score, which gives the percentage of scalp surface area affected. TCRbeta CDR3 regions were amplified by immunoSEQ multiplex PCR with 35 Vbeta forward and 13 Jbeta reverse primers. Scalp tissue and sorted CD4+ and CD8+ peripheral blood T cells from patchy and totalis/universalis alopecia areata patients and from healthy controls were covered by human TCRbeta sequencing. Patients on tofacitinib were biopsied at baseline and after 4 and 24 weeks of treatment, and several of the patients also had a later scalp biopsy. In both human patients and the C3H/HeJ mouse model, the study applied high-throughput TCRbeta sequencing to look at T cell clonal expansion in alopecia areata. Clonality in the scalp was compared among normal scalp (n=4), patchy alopecia areata scalp (n=8), and alopecia totalis/universalis scalp (n=8). Patients received tofacitinib for 6 to 18 months and were then followed off drug for 6 months to check for delayed response and recurrence. RNA was extracted with the PAXgene miRNA kit for fixed scalp, the miRNeasy kit for PBMCs, and the RNeasy kit for mouse skin. Beyond this particular receptor, the publication reports: Higher clonality and more expanded CD8+ clones were observed in lesional scalp than in normal scalp, particularly in alopecia totalis/universalis, a finding suggestive of antigenic drive. Shared TCR sequences between patients were less evident than in mice, which may be partly attributable to HLA diversity in the patient population. During tofacitinib treatment, many expanded lesional clones remained in scalp and blood, and this persistence may partly explain relapse after treatment is stopped. Tofacitinib significantly lowered scalp clonality and the number of expanded CD8+ clones among the top 100 scalp clones. Unlike mouse skin, which is dominated by gammadelta T cells, normal human skin has resident alphabeta T cells that are also sequenced, and this complicates analysis of the scalp TCR repertoire. Because the treated cohort was small and had just a single nonresponder, larger studies are needed to establish links between baseline CD8+ expansion and response.

Comments on this clone: This receptor's antigen is unknown. No base-level quality is on record; no much larger clone is a single base apart.

From cysteine to phenylalanine, the CDR3 is 13 amino acids long. Just the 39-base CDR3 DNA is kept, in frame starting at base 1. For CDR1 and CDR2, the germline V gene (reference sequence) lists MNHEY and SMNVEV. The junction shows trimming of 3 bases on V and 6 bases on J, plus 9 bases between the germline ends. The library relied on the immunoSEQ multiplex PCR assay. RNA was extracted from all samples and reverse transcribed into cDNA as template for TCR sequencing. First-strand cDNA was synthesized with SuperScript III using a 2:1 mix of oligo-dT and random hexamers. A synthetic immune receptor repertoire was used to measure amplification bias, and any remaining bias was corrected computationally. Concerning the study's data processing: Raw reads were preprocessed to remove errors, and CDR3 was defined according to IMGT conventions as the region from the conserved cysteine to phenylalanine. Clonality was computed by normalizing Shannon entropy by log2 of the number of productive unique TCRs and subtracting the result from 1. Scalp TCRbeta sequences were cross-referenced with sorted blood CD4 and CD8 repertoires so that the CD4 or CD8 identity of scalp clones could be inferred. This immuneACCESS table, as held by TCRdb, lists in-frame sequences with V and J called but not all clones. Of the missing ones, under half trace to an unresolved V gene in checked studies; the others have no known cause. The V and J calls and clone size were taken over from that table, and D and trimming were inferred from the DNA. Across this sample there are around 120,000 clones, with roughly 58% seen only once. The ten largest clones represent more than 25% of the sample.

The time point label, as the study defines it: more than 3 weeks on oral tofacitinib. What the treatment or condition label conveys for this sample: oral pan-JAK inhibitor, 5-10 mg twice daily. From alopecia areata patients, peripheral blood was collected along with lesional scalp punch biopsies. After PBMCs were isolated by density centrifugation and stained for CD3, CD4 and CD8, a FACSAria was used to sort CD4+ and CD8+ T cells. The rearranged chain carries TRBV27 and TRBJ1-5; no D gene call is confident. The sequence came from a human donor with alopecia areata. This sample comprised CD8+ T cells sorted from blood, obtained at week 4, from a patient treated with tofacitinib. The CDR3 corresponds to CASSFASGQPQHF. In nucleotide form, the sequence is TGTGCCAGCAGTTTCGCCTCGGGTCAGCCCCAGCATTTT.